This entry describes one TCR beta chain. These data are taken from a study of identical twins. TCRdb analysed the 5' RACE reads with MiXCR anew, one entry per CDR3 protein. There are 250,000 or so distinct CDR3 sequences in the sample; 9.5% to 15% occur only once, and under 4.5% lies in the top ten. Germline CDR1 WSHSY, CDR2 SAAADI. The CDR3 covers 15 residues. V lost 7 bases to trimming and J lost 1 base, with 15 bases between them. These data also featured in a second study, about yellow fever vaccine responses in identical twins.

This chain joins TRBV10-2 and TRBJ2-3; D ambiguous. Sequenced: memory (CD45RO+) T cells sorted from blood. This sequence originates from a woman between 18 and 30 years old in good health. CDR3 nucleotide sequence: TGCGCCAGCACCCTTAGGGTCCAGGGCACAGATACGCAGTATTTT. This translates into CASTLRVQGTDTQYF.